Described below is a single TCR beta chain sequence and its context. This sample was included in a study of cytomegalovirus exposure and HLA in healthy donors. Primers included in the PCR were 60 Vbeta and 13 Jbeta primers. Profiling relied on immunoSEQ multiplex PCR, and the TCRdb table lists in-frame clones only, not all of them. This sample carries 110,000 to 150,000 clones, 70% to 80% of them seen once, and the ten largest clones take about 3.4%. The sequence was obtained from a female donor in good health and CMV-seronegative. The sample consisted of PBMCs.

CDR3 bases: TGTGCCAGCAGCTTAGGACAGGTGAGGGAGCAGTACTTC. Encoded protein: CASSLGQVREQYF. The chain joins TRBV7-2 to TRBJ2-7, with D possibly being TRBD1 (6 bases). Germline V gives CDR1 SGHTA, CDR2 FQGNSA. V lost 1 base to trimming and J lost 7 bases, with 11 bases between them. This CDR3 has 13 residues.